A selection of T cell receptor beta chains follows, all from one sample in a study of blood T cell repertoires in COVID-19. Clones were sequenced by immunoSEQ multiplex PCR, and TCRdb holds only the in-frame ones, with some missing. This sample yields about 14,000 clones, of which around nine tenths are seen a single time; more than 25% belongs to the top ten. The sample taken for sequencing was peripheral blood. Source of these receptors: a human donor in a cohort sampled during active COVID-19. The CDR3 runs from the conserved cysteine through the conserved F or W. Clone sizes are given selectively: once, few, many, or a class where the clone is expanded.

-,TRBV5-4,CASSSDSTEAFF
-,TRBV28,CASSPVVGRTYNEQFF
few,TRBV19,CASSPLPGTSGMGRQFF
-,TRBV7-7,CASSLGAGTSGISRETQYF
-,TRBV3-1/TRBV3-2,CASSQDITGSVGNTIYF
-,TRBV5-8,CASSLGGNTEAFF
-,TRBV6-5,CASRPTGLNYGYTF
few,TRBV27,CASSLFPGTPYNEQFF
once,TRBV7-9,CASSLVQGGVDF
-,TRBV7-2,CASSLGNTGGHQPQHF
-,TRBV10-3,CAISVPTSGGPRTYEQYF
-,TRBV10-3,CAISEINGINYGYTF